Given below is one TCR beta chain in context. The antigen is unknown. One end of the junction does not line up with germline, which may come from a read error. This record comes from a study of cytomegalovirus exposure and HLA in healthy donors. Study-level background: Researchers found that more than 70% of around 400 genotyped donors fell within the Caucasian-associated ancestry cluster. General observations from the study: Sequencing artifact likely explains a cluster of highly shared sequence variants.

The PCR was carried out with 60 Vbeta primers and 13 Jbeta primers. Some clones are missing from TCRdb's copy, which holds only in-frame ones; the method was immunoSEQ multiplex PCR. The sample lists 130,000 to 150,000 clones, 80% to 85% occurring once. What was sequenced was PBMCs. This TCR was recovered from a male donor in good health and CMV-seropositive.

CDR3 residues: CAGRRGGSGNEQFF. The CDR3 region has the DNA TGTGCCGGCAGGCGGGGGGGGTCGGGAAATGAGCAGTTCTTC. This chain uses TRBV28 with TRBJ2-1, with TRBD2 matching 9 bases. This CDR3 contains 14 residues. The germline V gene encodes CDR1 MDHEN and CDR2 SYDVKM.